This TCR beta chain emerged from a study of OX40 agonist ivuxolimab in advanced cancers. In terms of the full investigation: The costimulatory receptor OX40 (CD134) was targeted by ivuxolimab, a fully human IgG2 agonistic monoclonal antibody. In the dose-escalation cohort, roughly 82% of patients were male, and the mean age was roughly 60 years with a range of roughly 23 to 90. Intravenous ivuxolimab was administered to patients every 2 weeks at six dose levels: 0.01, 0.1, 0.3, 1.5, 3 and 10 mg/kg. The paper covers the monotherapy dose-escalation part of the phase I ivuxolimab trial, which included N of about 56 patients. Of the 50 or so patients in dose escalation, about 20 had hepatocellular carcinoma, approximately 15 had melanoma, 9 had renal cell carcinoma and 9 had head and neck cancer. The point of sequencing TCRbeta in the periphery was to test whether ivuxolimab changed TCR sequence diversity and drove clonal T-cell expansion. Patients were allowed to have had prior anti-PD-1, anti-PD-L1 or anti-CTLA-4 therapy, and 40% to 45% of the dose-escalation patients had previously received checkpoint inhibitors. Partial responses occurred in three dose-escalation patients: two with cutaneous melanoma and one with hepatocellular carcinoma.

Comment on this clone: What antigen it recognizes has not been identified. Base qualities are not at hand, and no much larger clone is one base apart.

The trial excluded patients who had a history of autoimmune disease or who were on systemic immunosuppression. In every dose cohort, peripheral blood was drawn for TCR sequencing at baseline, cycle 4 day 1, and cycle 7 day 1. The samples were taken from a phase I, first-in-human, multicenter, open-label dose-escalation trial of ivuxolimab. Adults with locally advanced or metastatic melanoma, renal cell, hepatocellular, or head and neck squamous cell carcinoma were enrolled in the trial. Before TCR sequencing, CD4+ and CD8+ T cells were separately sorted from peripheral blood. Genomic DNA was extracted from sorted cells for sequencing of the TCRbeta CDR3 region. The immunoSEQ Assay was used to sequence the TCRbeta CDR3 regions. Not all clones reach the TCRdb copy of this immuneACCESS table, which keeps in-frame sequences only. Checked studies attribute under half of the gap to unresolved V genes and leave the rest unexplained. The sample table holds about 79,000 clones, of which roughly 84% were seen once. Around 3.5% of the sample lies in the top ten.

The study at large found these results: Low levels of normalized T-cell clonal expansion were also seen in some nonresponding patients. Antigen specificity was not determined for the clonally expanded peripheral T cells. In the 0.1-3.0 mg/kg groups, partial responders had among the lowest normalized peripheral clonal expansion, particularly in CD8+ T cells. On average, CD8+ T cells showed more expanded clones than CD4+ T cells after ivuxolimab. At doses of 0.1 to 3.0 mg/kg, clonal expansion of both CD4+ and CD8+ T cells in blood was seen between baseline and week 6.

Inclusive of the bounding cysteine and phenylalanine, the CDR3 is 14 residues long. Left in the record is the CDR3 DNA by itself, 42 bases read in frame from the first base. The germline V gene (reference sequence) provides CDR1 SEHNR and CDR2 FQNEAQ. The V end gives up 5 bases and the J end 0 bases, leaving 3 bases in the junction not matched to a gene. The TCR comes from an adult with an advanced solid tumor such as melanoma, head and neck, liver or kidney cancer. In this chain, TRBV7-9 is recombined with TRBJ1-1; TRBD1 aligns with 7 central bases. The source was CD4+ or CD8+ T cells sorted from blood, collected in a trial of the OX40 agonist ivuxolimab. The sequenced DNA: TGTGCCAGCAGCATGACAGGGATGAACACTGAAGCTTTCTTT. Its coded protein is CASSMTGMNTEAFF. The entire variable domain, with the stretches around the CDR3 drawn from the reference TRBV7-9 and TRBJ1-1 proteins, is DTGVSQNPRHKITKRGQNVTFRCDPISEHNRLYWYRQTLGQGPEFLTYFQNEAQLEKSRLLSDRFSAERPKGSFSTLEIQRTEQGDSAMYLCASSMTGMNTEAFFGQGTRLTVV.